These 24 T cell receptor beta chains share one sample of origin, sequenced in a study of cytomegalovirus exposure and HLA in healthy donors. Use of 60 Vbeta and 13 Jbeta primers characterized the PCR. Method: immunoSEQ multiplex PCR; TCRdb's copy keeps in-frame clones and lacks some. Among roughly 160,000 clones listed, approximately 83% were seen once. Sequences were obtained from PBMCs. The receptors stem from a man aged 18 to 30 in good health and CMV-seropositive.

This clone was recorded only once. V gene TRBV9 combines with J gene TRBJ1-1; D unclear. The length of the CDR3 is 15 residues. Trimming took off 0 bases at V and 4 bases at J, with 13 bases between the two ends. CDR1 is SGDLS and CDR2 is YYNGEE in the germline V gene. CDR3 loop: CASSVEGRAGTEAFF. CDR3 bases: TGTGCCAGCAGCGTAGAGGGCCGGGCGGGCACTGAAGCTTTCTTT.

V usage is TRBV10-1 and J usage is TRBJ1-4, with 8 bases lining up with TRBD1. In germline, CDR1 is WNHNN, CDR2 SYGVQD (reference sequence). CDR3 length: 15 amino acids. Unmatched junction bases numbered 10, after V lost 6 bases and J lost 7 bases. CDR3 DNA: TGCGCCAGCAGCGACCCGGGACAGGTGGTTGAAAAACTGTTTTTT. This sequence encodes CASSDPGQVVEKLFF.

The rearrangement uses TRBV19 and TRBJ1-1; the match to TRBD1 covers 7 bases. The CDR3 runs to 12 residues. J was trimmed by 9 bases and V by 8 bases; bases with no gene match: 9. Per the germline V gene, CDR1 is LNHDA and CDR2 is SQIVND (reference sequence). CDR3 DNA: TGTGCCAGTCTACCATGGACAGGCAAAGCTTTCTTT. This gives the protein CASLPWTGKAFF.

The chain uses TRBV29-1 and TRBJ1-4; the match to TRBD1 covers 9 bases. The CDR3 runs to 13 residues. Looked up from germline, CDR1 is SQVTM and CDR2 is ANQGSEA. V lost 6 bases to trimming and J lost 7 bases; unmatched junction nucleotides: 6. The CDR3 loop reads CSVGTGSAEKLFF. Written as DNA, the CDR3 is TGCAGCGTCGGGACAGGGTCGGCTGAAAAACTGTTTTTT.

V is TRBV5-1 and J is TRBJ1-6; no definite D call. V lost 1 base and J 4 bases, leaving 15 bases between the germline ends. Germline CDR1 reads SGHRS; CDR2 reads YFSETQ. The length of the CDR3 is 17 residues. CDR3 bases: TGCGCCAGCAGCTTGCAATCGGCGAGGGCTTATAATTCACCCCTCCACTTT. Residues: CASSLQSARAYNSPLHF.

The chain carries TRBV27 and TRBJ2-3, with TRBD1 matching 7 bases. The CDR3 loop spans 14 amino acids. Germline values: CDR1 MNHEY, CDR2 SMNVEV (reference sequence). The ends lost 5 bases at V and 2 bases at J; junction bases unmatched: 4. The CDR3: CASSVGQHTDTQYF. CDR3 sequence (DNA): TGTGCCAGCAGTGTGGGACAGCACACAGATACGCAGTATTTT.

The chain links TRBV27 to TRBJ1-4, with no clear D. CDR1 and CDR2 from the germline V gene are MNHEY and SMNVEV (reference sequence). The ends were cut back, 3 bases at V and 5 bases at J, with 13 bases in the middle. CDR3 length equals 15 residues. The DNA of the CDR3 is TGTGCCAGCAGTTTTAGGTACCAGGTCAATGAAAAACTGTTTTTT. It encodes CASSFRYQVNEKLFF.

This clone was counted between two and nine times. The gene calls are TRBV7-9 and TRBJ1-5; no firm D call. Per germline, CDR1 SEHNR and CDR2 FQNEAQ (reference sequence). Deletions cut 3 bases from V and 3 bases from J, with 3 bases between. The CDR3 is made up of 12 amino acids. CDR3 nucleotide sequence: TGTGCCAGCAGCTTCGTCAATCAGCCCCAGCATTTT. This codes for CASSFVNQPQHF.

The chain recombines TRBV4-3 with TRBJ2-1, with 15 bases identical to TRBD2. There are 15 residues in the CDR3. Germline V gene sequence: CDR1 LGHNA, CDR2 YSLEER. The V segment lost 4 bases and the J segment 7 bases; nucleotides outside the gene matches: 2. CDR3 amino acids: CASSRTSGGGNEQFF. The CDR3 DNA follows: TGCGCCAGCAGCCGGACTAGCGGGGGGGGTAATGAGCAGTTCTTC.

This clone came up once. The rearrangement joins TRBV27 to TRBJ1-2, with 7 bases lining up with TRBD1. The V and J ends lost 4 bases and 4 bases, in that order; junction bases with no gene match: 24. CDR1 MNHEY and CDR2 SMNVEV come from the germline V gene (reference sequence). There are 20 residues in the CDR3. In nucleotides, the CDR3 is TGTGCCAGCAGTTCCCCCAGAAGACAGGGCCGCTCAACTGAATCCTATGGCTACACCTTC. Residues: CASSSPRRQGRSTESYGYTF.

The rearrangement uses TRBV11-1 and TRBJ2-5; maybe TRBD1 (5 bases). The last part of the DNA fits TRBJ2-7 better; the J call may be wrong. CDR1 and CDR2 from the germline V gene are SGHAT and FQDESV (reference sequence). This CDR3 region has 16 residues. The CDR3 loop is CASSLARGSGHYEQYF. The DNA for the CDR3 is TGTGCCAGCAGCTTAGCGCGCGGTTCAGGGCACTACGAGCAGTACTTC.

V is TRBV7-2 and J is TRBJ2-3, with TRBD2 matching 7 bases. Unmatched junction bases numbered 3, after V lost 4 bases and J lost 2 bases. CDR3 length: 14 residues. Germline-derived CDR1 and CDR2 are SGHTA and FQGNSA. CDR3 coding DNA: TGTGCCAGCAGCTCTCGGGACTACACAGATACGCAGTATTTT. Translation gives CASSSRDYTDTQYF.

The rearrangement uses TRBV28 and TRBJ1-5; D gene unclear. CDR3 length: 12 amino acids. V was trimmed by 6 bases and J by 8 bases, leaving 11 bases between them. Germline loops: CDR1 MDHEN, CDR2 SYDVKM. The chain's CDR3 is CASRLNIEPQHF. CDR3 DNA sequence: TGTGCCAGCAGACTTAATATTGAGCCCCAGCATTTT.

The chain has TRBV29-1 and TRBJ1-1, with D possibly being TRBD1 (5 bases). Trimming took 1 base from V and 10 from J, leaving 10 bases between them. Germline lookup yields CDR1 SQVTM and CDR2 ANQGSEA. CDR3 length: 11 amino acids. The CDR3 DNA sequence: TGCAGCGTTGAAGTGGGGGGGGGAGCTTTCTTT. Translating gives CSVEVGGGAFF.

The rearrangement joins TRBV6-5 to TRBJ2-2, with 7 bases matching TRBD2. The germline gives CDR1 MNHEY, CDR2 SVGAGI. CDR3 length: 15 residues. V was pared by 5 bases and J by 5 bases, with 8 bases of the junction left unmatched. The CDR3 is CASSRGGLGTGELFF. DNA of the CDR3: TGTGCCAGCAGTCGAGGAGGACTAGGAACCGGGGAGCTGTTTTTT.

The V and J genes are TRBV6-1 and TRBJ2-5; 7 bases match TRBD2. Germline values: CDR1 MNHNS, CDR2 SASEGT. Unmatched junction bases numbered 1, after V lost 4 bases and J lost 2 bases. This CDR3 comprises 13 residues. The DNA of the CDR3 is TGTGCCAGCAGTGCGGGGGGTCAAGAGACCCAGTACTTC. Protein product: CASSAGGQETQYF.

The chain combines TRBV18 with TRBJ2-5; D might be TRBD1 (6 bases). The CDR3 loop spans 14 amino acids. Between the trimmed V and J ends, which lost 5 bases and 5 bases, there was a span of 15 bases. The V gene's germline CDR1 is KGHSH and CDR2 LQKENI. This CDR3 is CASSAAGTWETQYF. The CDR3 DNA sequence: TGTGCCAGCTCAGCCGCAGGGACATGGGAGACCCAGTACTTC.

Here the CDR3 reads CASSIAAGQGRSPLHF. In DNA form, the CDR3 reads TGTGCCAGTAGTATCGCAGCGGGGCAGGGGAGATCACCCCTCCACTTT. The rearrangement uses TRBV19 and TRBJ1-6, with D possibly TRBD1 on 6 matching bases. From germline, CDR1 is LNHDA and CDR2 SQIVND (reference sequence). The V end lost 3 bases, the J end lost 10 bases, and 19 bases lay between the germline ends. The CDR3 length is 16 residues.

The CDR3 DNA reads as TGTGCCAGCACCCCACAGGGCAGGCAGACCCAGTACTTC. Translating it yields CASTPQGRQTQYF. The gene calls are TRBV6-6 and TRBJ2-5; D may be TRBD1 (6 bases). The V and J ends lost 7 bases and 6 bases respectively, with 15 bases between them. Per the germline V gene, CDR1 is MNHNY and CDR2 is SVGAGI (reference sequence). The length of the CDR3 is 13 residues.

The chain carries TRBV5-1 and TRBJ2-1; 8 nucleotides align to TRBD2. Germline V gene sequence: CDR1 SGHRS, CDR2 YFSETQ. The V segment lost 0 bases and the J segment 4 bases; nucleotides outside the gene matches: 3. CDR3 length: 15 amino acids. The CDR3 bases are TGCGCCAGCAGCTTGGACGGGGGGGCTTACAATGAGCAGTTCTTC. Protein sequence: CASSLDGGAYNEQFF.

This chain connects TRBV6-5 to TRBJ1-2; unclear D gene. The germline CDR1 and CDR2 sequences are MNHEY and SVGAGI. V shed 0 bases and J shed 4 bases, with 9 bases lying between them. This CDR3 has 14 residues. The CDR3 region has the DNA TGTGCCAGCAGTTACTCTCAGACGGGCTATGGCTACACCTTC. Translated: CASSYSQTGYGYTF.

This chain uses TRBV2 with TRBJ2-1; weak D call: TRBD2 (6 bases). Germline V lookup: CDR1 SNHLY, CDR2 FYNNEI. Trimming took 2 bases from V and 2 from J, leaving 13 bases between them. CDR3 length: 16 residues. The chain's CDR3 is CASSEWGTGAYNEQFF. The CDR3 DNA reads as TGTGCCAGCAGTGAATGGGGGACTGGAGCCTACAATGAGCAGTTCTTC.

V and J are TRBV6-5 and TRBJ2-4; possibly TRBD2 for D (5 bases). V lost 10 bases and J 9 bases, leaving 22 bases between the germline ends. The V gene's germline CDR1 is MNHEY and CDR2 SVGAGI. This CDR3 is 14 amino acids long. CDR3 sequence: CAIPGEGAQPIQYF. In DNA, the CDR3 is TGTGCCATCCCGGGCGAGGGAGCGCAGCCCATTCAGTACTTC.

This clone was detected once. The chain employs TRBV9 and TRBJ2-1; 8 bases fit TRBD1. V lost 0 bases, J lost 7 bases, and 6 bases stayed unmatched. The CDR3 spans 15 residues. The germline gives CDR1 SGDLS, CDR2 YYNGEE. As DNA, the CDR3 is TGTGCCAGCAGCGTAGAAGGACAGGGTCGTAATGAGCAGTTCTTC. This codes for CASSVEGQGRNEQFF.